A selection of T cell receptor beta chains follows, all from one sample in a study of spatial heterogeneity in lung cancer. TCRdb re-analysed the 5' RACE reads in MiXCR, keeping a single row per CDR3 protein. The sample includes 25,000 to 30,000 distinct CDR3 sequences, approximately 6.9% of them seen just once. This material consisted of lung tumor tissue, taken at surgery. These receptors were taken from a male donor with early-stage non-small cell lung cancer. The CDR3 runs from the conserved cysteine through the conserved F or W. Fields, in order: J gene, clone size, V gene, D gene, CDR3 DNA, CDR3 protein. D genes are given only for firm matches. A row's size may be missing; if present it is once, few, many or a size class.

j_call: TRBJ2-1
clone_size: many
v_call: TRBV15
d_call: -
cdr3_nt: TGTGCCACCAGCAGAGGGGTAGCCACTAATGAGCAGTTCTTC
cdr3_aa: CATSRGVATNEQFF

j_call: TRBJ1-4
clone_size: many
v_call: TRBV7-9
d_call: -
cdr3_nt: TGTGCCAGCAGCTTAGCAACTAATGAAAAACTGTTTTTT
cdr3_aa: CASSLATNEKLFF

j_call: TRBJ2-2
clone_size: many
v_call: TRBV4-3
d_call: -
cdr3_nt: TGCGCCAGCAGCCAAGCATTGGGGGCAGGGACCGGGGAGCTGTTTTTT
cdr3_aa: CASSQALGAGTGELFF

j_call: TRBJ2-3
clone_size: few
v_call: TRBV7-6
d_call: -
cdr3_nt: TGTGCCAGCAGCTTGGCCCAACCTGCGGATACGCAGTATTTT
cdr3_aa: CASSLAQPADTQYF

j_call: TRBJ2-2
clone_size: few
v_call: TRBV5-1
d_call: -
cdr3_nt: TGCGCCAGCAGCTTGGCGGTTGGGGTCCACACCGGGGAGCTGTTTTTT
cdr3_aa: CASSLAVGVHTGELFF

j_call: TRBJ1-2
clone_size: many
v_call: TRBV6-2/TRBV6-3
d_call: TRBD1
cdr3_nt: TGTGCCGGAGGACAGGCGAACTATGGCTACACCTTC
cdr3_aa: CAGGQANYGYTF

j_call: TRBJ2-2
clone_size: many
v_call: TRBV12-3/TRBV12-4
d_call: -
cdr3_nt: TGTGCCAGCAGTTCCGATTCCGGGGAGCTGTTTTTT
cdr3_aa: CASSSDSGELFF

j_call: TRBJ2-1
clone_size: many
v_call: TRBV5-6
d_call: TRBD2
cdr3_nt: TGTGCCAGCAGCTTGGTGGTCTCCAGCGGGGGGGCCAGTGAGCAGTTCTTC
cdr3_aa: CASSLVVSSGGASEQFF

j_call: TRBJ2-5
clone_size: many
v_call: TRBV29-1
d_call: -
cdr3_nt: TGCAGCGTTGAAAGGGGGCAAGAGACCCAGTACTTC
cdr3_aa: CSVERGQETQYF

j_call: TRBJ2-5
clone_size: many
v_call: TRBV6-5
d_call: -
cdr3_nt: TGTGCCAGCAGCCTTCGGACGGGGCAAGAGACCCAGTACTTC
cdr3_aa: CASSLRTGQETQYF

j_call: TRBJ2-1
clone_size: few
v_call: TRBV14
d_call: -
cdr3_nt: TGTGCCAGCAGCCCTTCGGGCAATGAGCAGTTCTTC
cdr3_aa: CASSPSGNEQFF

j_call: TRBJ1-4
clone_size: many
v_call: TRBV7-2
d_call: TRBD1
cdr3_nt: TGTGCCAGCAGCTTCCTGGGACAGAGTAATGAAAAACTGTTTTTT
cdr3_aa: CASSFLGQSNEKLFF

j_call: TRBJ1-4
clone_size: few
v_call: TRBV7-9
d_call: TRBD1
cdr3_nt: TGTGCCAGCAGCTTTGGGACAGGGGGCCGAAAACTGTTTTTT
cdr3_aa: CASSFGTGGRKLFF

j_call: TRBJ2-5
clone_size: -
v_call: TRBV11-2
d_call: TRBD2
cdr3_nt: TGTGCCAGCAGCTTAATGTGGCGGGGGGGCAGTGAGACCCAGTACTTC
cdr3_aa: CASSLMWRGGSETQYF

j_call: TRBJ2-7
clone_size: many
v_call: TRBV9
d_call: -
cdr3_nt: TGTGCCAGCAGCGTAGGGTTCGGGGAGAGCTCCTACGAGCAGTACTTC
cdr3_aa: CASSVGFGESSYEQYF

j_call: TRBJ2-2
clone_size: -
v_call: TRBV10-3
d_call: TRBD1
cdr3_nt: TGTGCCGCACAGGGGGCGCGGGACACCGGGGAGCTGTTTTTT
cdr3_aa: CAAQGARDTGELFF

j_call: TRBJ2-3
clone_size: many
v_call: TRBV5-5
d_call: TRBD2
cdr3_nt: TGTGCCAGCAGCTTGACTAGCGGCTATACGCAGTATTTT
cdr3_aa: CASSLTSGYTQYF

j_call: TRBJ2-5
clone_size: -
v_call: TRBV5-6
d_call: -
cdr3_nt: TGTGCCAGCAGCTTGCTTAGACAACAGGGACCCCCGGTCAGTAACCAGTACTTC
cdr3_aa: CASSLLRQQGPPVSNQYF

j_call: TRBJ2-2
clone_size: many
v_call: TRBV11-2
d_call: -
cdr3_nt: TGTGCCAGCAGCTTAGTTGGTCAGGGGAAGGACACCGGGGAGCTGTTTTTT
cdr3_aa: CASSLVGQGKDTGELFF

j_call: TRBJ1-1
clone_size: few
v_call: TRBV6-2/TRBV6-3
d_call: -
cdr3_nt: TGTGCCAGCAGGAGTAGCGGTCGCACTGAAGCTTTCTTT
cdr3_aa: CASRSSGRTEAFF

j_call: TRBJ1-1
clone_size: many
v_call: TRBV28
d_call: -
cdr3_nt: TGTGCCAGCAGTTTTCGGCAGGTCGGGAAGGCTTTCTTT
cdr3_aa: CASSFRQVGKAFF

j_call: TRBJ1-1
clone_size: -
v_call: TRBV6-1
d_call: TRBD1
cdr3_nt: TGTGCCAGCAAACCACAGGGGAGGAACACTGAAGCTTTCTTT
cdr3_aa: CASKPQGRNTEAFF